Listed below are T cell receptor beta chains from one sample, sequenced in a study of blood T cell repertoires in COVID-19. The protocol was immunoSEQ multiplex PCR, while the TCRdb copy is restricted to in-frame clones and leaves out a portion. The table lists roughly 170,000 clones, approximately 80% of them singletons. The sample comprised peripheral blood. These receptors were obtained from a human donor in a cohort sampled during active COVID-19. The CDR3 runs from the conserved cysteine through the conserved F or W. D genes are given only for firm matches. The listing skips clone size in some rows; elsewhere it reads once, few, many or a size class.

cdr3_nt: TGTGCCTGGAGTGTAGCAGGGCTGCCACTGGAGCAGTACTTC
cdr3_aa: CAWSVAGLPLEQYF
j_call: TRBJ2-7
clone_size: .
d_call: .
v_call: TRBV30

cdr3_nt: TGTGCCACGAGCTTACAAGGACAGGACTTTGCCGGGGAGCTGTTTTTT
cdr3_aa: CATSLQGQDFAGELFF
j_call: TRBJ2-2
clone_size: once
d_call: TRBD1
v_call: TRBV19

cdr3_nt: TGTGCCAGCAGCCCAGGGACAGGGCCCGAGCAGTACTTC
cdr3_aa: CASSPGTGPEQYF
j_call: TRBJ2-7
clone_size: .
d_call: TRBD1
v_call: TRBV7-9

cdr3_nt: TGTGCCAGCAGCCAACGTGGAGGCTATGGCTACACCTTC
cdr3_aa: CASSQRGGYGYTF
j_call: TRBJ1-2
clone_size: few
d_call: .
v_call: TRBV7-3

cdr3_nt: TGTGCCAGCAGCTTAGACTTACCTGGACAGAGGAGTCCCGATGGCTACACCTTC
cdr3_aa: CASSLDLPGQRSPDGYTF
j_call: TRBJ1-2
clone_size: .
d_call: .
v_call: TRBV11-2

cdr3_nt: TGTGCCAGCAGCTTGACAAGAAACACTGAAGCTTTCTTT
cdr3_aa: CASSLTRNTEAFF
j_call: TRBJ1-1
clone_size: .
d_call: .
v_call: TRBV13

cdr3_nt: TGTGCCAGCAGTCCTGAAACTAAAAGCACAGATACGCAGTATTTT
cdr3_aa: CASSPETKSTDTQYF
j_call: TRBJ2-3
clone_size: .
d_call: .
v_call: TRBV6-8

cdr3_nt: TGTGCCAGCACCCGGGGAAGGGGGGGCTACAATGAGCAGTTCTTC
cdr3_aa: CASTRGRGGYNEQFF
j_call: TRBJ2-1
clone_size: .
d_call: .
v_call: TRBV19

cdr3_nt: TGTGCCAGCAGTTTAACGGTACTCAATCAGCCCCAGCATTTT
cdr3_aa: CASSLTVLNQPQHF
j_call: TRBJ1-5
clone_size: .
d_call: .
v_call: TRBV27

cdr3_nt: TGTGCCAGCAGTTACCGGACAAGTAATGCAAACACCATATATTTT
cdr3_aa: CASSYRTSNANTIYF
j_call: TRBJ1-3
clone_size: .
d_call: .
v_call: TRBV6-5

cdr3_nt: TGTGCCAGCAGTTTATCGGTCGGGGACAGGGGAATCCCAACTAATGAAAAACTGTTTTTT
cdr3_aa: CASSLSVGDRGIPTNEKLFF
j_call: TRBJ1-4
clone_size: .
d_call: TRBD1
v_call: TRBV27

cdr3_nt: TGTGCCAGCAGCGTAGGGTTCTCCAGCTCCTACGAGCAGTACTTC
cdr3_aa: CASSVGFSSSYEQYF
j_call: TRBJ2-7
clone_size: .
d_call: .
v_call: TRBV9

cdr3_nt: TGTGCCAGCAGCCTGGGGACAGGCCCGGTGGCAAACACCATATATTTT
cdr3_aa: CASSLGTGPVANTIYF
j_call: TRBJ1-3
clone_size: .
d_call: TRBD1
v_call: TRBV13

cdr3_nt: TGTGCCAGCTCACCACGAAGGACAGGGACTGGAAACACCATATATTTT
cdr3_aa: CASSPRRTGTGNTIYF
j_call: TRBJ1-3
clone_size: .
d_call: TRBD1
v_call: TRBV18

cdr3_nt: TGTGCCAGCAGGCTACAGGGCGGGGGGTCCCACGAGCAGTACTTC
cdr3_aa: CASRLQGGGSHEQYF
j_call: TRBJ2-7
clone_size: .
d_call: TRBD2
v_call: TRBV6-5

cdr3_nt: TGTGCCAGCAGTGAAGCCGCAGGGGAAGATTACGAGCAGTACTTC
cdr3_aa: CASSEAAGEDYEQYF
j_call: TRBJ2-7
clone_size: .
d_call: .
v_call: TRBV6-1

cdr3_nt: TGTGCCAGCAGCCCCCTAGCGGGGCTCTCCTACGAGCAGTACTTC
cdr3_aa: CASSPLAGLSYEQYF
j_call: TRBJ2-7
clone_size: .
d_call: TRBD2
v_call: TRBV3-1/TRBV3-2

cdr3_nt: TGTGCCAGCAGCCTCTTTTCGGGGGGCGGCGCTAATGAAAAACTGTTTTTT
cdr3_aa: CASSLFSGGGANEKLFF
j_call: TRBJ1-4
clone_size: .
d_call: .
v_call: TRBV9

cdr3_nt: TGTGCCAGCAGCCTCTCCCCTGGCGGGGGGTCCCTTGGGGAGCAGTTCTTC
cdr3_aa: CASSLSPGGGSLGEQFF
j_call: TRBJ2-1
clone_size: .
d_call: TRBD2
v_call: TRBV7-2

cdr3_nt: TGTGCCAGCAGCCGGGGACAGTCCAACGTCCTGACTTTC
cdr3_aa: CASSRGQSNVLTF
j_call: TRBJ2-6
clone_size: .
d_call: TRBD1
v_call: TRBV5-8

cdr3_nt: TGCAGCGTTGCGGACACCTCCTACGAGCAGTACTTC
cdr3_aa: CSVADTSYEQYF
j_call: TRBJ2-7
clone_size: .
d_call: .
v_call: TRBV29-1

cdr3_nt: TGTGCCAGTAGTATAGGGCAGCGAATCGGAGCTTTCTTT
cdr3_aa: CASSIGQRIGAFF
j_call: TRBJ1-1
clone_size: .
d_call: .
v_call: TRBV19

cdr3_nt: TGTGCCAGCAGCCAAGATGGAGCCCCACCCCCCTTTGGGACCCAGTACTTC
cdr3_aa: CASSQDGAPPPFGTQYF
j_call: TRBJ2-5
clone_size: .
d_call: .
v_call: TRBV14

cdr3_nt: TGCGCCCCGACTCCCTGTGGCTCGGGGGGCTACACCTTC
cdr3_aa: CAPTPCGSGGYTF
j_call: TRBJ1-2
clone_size: .
d_call: .
v_call: TRBV23-1

cdr3_nt: TGTGCCAGCAGCTTGGCGGGCAGGGAGGGTCGCGACGAGCAGTACTTC
cdr3_aa: CASSLAGREGRDEQYF
j_call: TRBJ2-7
clone_size: .
d_call: TRBD2
v_call: TRBV5-4

cdr3_nt: TGCAGTGCTAGTTGGGGACACGGGTTCCTAGAGACCCAGTACTTC
cdr3_aa: CSASWGHGFLETQYF
j_call: TRBJ2-5
clone_size: .
d_call: .
v_call: TRBV20-1

cdr3_nt: TGTGCCAGCAGTGCATCGGGACAGGCAGATTCACCCCTCCACTTT
cdr3_aa: CASSASGQADSPLHF
j_call: TRBJ1-6
clone_size: few
d_call: TRBD1
v_call: TRBV6-4

cdr3_nt: TGTGCCAGCAGCCAGACTAGTTTGGAGCAGTTCTTC
cdr3_aa: CASSQTSLEQFF
j_call: TRBJ2-1
clone_size: .
d_call: .
v_call: TRBV9

cdr3_nt: TGTGCCATCGGCGACAGCTATGGCTACACCTTC
cdr3_aa: CAIGDSYGYTF
j_call: TRBJ1-2
clone_size: .
d_call: .
v_call: TRBV10-3

cdr3_nt: TGTGCCAGCTCACATGGGACACACTCTTACAATGAGCAGTTCTTC
cdr3_aa: CASSHGTHSYNEQFF
j_call: TRBJ2-1
clone_size: .
d_call: .
v_call: TRBV18

cdr3_nt: TGTGCCAGTAGTATAGTGGGGACAGGATCTACGCCACCCCTCCACTTT
cdr3_aa: CASSIVGTGSTPPLHF
j_call: TRBJ1-6
clone_size: once
d_call: TRBD1
v_call: TRBV19

cdr3_nt: TGTGCCAGCAGTGGGTCCCGGGTACCCCGGGGGGCTTTCTTT
cdr3_aa: CASSGSRVPRGAFF
j_call: TRBJ1-1
clone_size: .
d_call: .
v_call: TRBV2

cdr3_nt: TGTGCCAGCAGCAGGGGACAGGGGGCGGACGAGCAGTACTTC
cdr3_aa: CASSRGQGADEQYF
j_call: TRBJ2-7
clone_size: .
d_call: TRBD1
v_call: TRBV5-5

cdr3_nt: TGTGCCAGCAGTGCCCACAGGGGTGAGCAGTACTTC
cdr3_aa: CASSAHRGEQYF
j_call: TRBJ2-7
clone_size: .
d_call: TRBD1
v_call: TRBV12-3/TRBV12-4

cdr3_nt: TGTGCCAGCAGCTTTCTAGTCAATCAGCCCCAGCATTTT
cdr3_aa: CASSFLVNQPQHF
j_call: TRBJ1-5
clone_size: .
d_call: .
v_call: TRBV6-2/TRBV6-3

cdr3_nt: TGTGCCAGCAGTTCTCCTTCGACAGGCTCGACCTACGAGCAGTACTTC
cdr3_aa: CASSSPSTGSTYEQYF
j_call: TRBJ2-7
clone_size: .
d_call: .
v_call: TRBV5-5

cdr3_nt: TGCGCCAGCAGTGGGGCTAGCGGGGGCTACGAGCAGTACTTC
cdr3_aa: CASSGASGGYEQYF
j_call: TRBJ2-7
clone_size: .
d_call: TRBD2
v_call: TRBV10-2

cdr3_nt: TGTGCCACCAGCAGAGATAGCGGGGCCTACAATGAGCAGTTCTTC
cdr3_aa: CATSRDSGAYNEQFF
j_call: TRBJ2-1
clone_size: .
d_call: TRBD2
v_call: TRBV15

cdr3_nt: TGTGCCACCGGGGCCCGCGGGGGCGACGATAGCACAGATACGCAGTATTTT
cdr3_aa: CATGARGGDDSTDTQYF
j_call: TRBJ2-3
clone_size: .
d_call: .
v_call: TRBV7-3

cdr3_nt: TGTGCCAGCAGTCCCTCGGCGGGGGTCTACACTGAAGCTTTCTTT
cdr3_aa: CASSPSAGVYTEAFF
j_call: TRBJ1-1
clone_size: .
d_call: .
v_call: TRBV7-9

cdr3_nt: TGCGCCAGCAGCTTGGTCCCGGCGGCCTCGACTGAAGCTTTCTTT
cdr3_aa: CASSLVPAASTEAFF
j_call: TRBJ1-1
clone_size: .
d_call: .
v_call: TRBV5-1

cdr3_nt: TGCGCCAGCAGCTTGGATTATGCGGGCACTGAAGCTTTCTTT
cdr3_aa: CASSLDYAGTEAFF
j_call: TRBJ1-1
clone_size: .
d_call: .
v_call: TRBV5-1

cdr3_nt: TGTGCCACCGGACTAGCGGGGGAACGATTGAGCTCCTACAATGAGCAGTTCTTC
cdr3_aa: CATGLAGERLSSYNEQFF
j_call: TRBJ2-1
clone_size: .
d_call: TRBD2
v_call: TRBV15

cdr3_nt: TGTGCCAGCTCCGGACTAGCGGGAACCTACGAGCAGTACTTC
cdr3_aa: CASSGLAGTYEQYF
j_call: TRBJ2-7
clone_size: .
d_call: TRBD2
v_call: TRBV18

cdr3_nt: TGTGCCAGTGGGACAGGGGTGGGCACTGAAGCTTTCTTT
cdr3_aa: CASGTGVGTEAFF
j_call: TRBJ1-1
clone_size: .
d_call: TRBD1
v_call: TRBV19

cdr3_nt: TGTGCCACCCAAAGACAGGGGATCCCCTACGAGCAGTACTTC
cdr3_aa: CATQRQGIPYEQYF
j_call: TRBJ2-7
clone_size: .
d_call: .
v_call: TRBV21-1

cdr3_nt: TGTGCCAGCAGCACAGGACTAGCGGGGGGACAAGAGACCCAGTACTTC
cdr3_aa: CASSTGLAGGQETQYF
j_call: TRBJ2-5
clone_size: .
d_call: TRBD2
v_call: TRBV7-3

cdr3_nt: TGTGCCATCAGGACCGGGACAGGGGTGGTCCCGAACACTGAAGCTTTCTTT
cdr3_aa: CAIRTGTGVVPNTEAFF
j_call: TRBJ1-1
clone_size: .
d_call: TRBD1
v_call: TRBV10-3

cdr3_nt: TGTGCCACCAATGCGGGGGGCACCACAGATACGCAGTATTTT
cdr3_aa: CATNAGGTTDTQYF
j_call: TRBJ2-3
clone_size: .
d_call: TRBD2
v_call: TRBV15

cdr3_nt: TGCAGCGTTCCGGGACAGGTGGGGCAGTTCTTC
cdr3_aa: CSVPGQVGQFF
j_call: TRBJ2-1
clone_size: .
d_call: TRBD1
v_call: TRBV29-1